The entry that follows covers one T cell receptor beta chain sequence. The antigen remains undetermined. The record originates from a study of CD8 T cells in ankylosing spondylitis. The study's findings and limits: The disease-linked clones had a CD8+ phenotype and low blood frequencies. The authors reported significant enrichment of disease-linked clones in matched ankylosing spondylitis synovial fluid. Earlier work had already found some motif variants in reactive arthritis synovial fluid and blood. Seemingly characteristic of ankylosing spondylitis blood was a TCR beta motif consisting of fewer than 10 highly homologous variants.

The V end lost 5 bases, the J end lost 0 bases, and 8 bases lay between the germline ends. Germline CDR1 reads MNHNS; CDR2 reads SASEGT. The CDR3 contains 15 residues. TCRdb recomputed calls from the 5' RACE reads with MiXCR, one row per CDR3 protein. The sample comprises about 360,000 distinct CDR3 sequences, roughly 15% of which are singletons, and 0.9% to 1.2% rests with the top ten. The receptor was isolated from a male donor with ankylosing spondylitis or in good health (not recorded which). The V and J genes are TRBV6-1 and TRBJ2-6; unclear D gene. The specimen was blood, either unsorted or a sorted T cell fraction (not recorded which). CDR3 nucleotides: TGTGCCAGCAGTATCATACCCTCTGGGGCCAACGTCCTGACTTTC. This encodes CASSIIPSGANVLTF.